Given below is one T cell receptor (beta chain) in context. Its antigen is still unknown. From germline, CDR1 is SGHRS and CDR2 YFSETQ. V was trimmed by 0 bases and J by 5 bases, leaving 12 bases between them. The CDR3 totals 14 residues. This record belongs to a study of cytomegalovirus exposure and HLA in healthy donors. Study-level results: Published work reported that the classifier diagnosed cytomegalovirus status with high specificity and sensitivity. In vitro work confirmed that a few CMV-associated chains recognize CMV antigens. Links to common viral pathogens appeared, in a later analysis, for several of the most significant clusters. Cytomegalovirus association was listed for 164 TCR beta chains.

The PCR contained 60 Vbeta and 13 Jbeta primers. The table came from immunoSEQ multiplex PCR; TCRdb's copy has only in-frame clones and leaves some out. The sample holds 120,000 or so clones, around three quarters seen once. The source is a female donor in good health and CMV-seronegative. The J gene is TRBJ2-7, the V gene TRBV5-1; a weak D match, TRBD2 (6 bases). Sequencing was performed on PBMCs. CDR3 sequence reads: CASSLGGGSNEQYF. In DNA form, the CDR3 reads TGCGCCAGCAGCTTGGGGGGAGGAAGTAACGAGCAGTACTTC.